This entry features one T cell receptor (beta chain) sequence. The CDR3 has 19 amino acids. CDR1 SGHNT and CDR2 YENEEA come from the germline V gene. The V gene lost 3 bases and the J gene lost 4 bases, with 24 bases spanning the gap. In the original processing: Amplification of reference gene primers provided the estimated nucleated cell counts. The data were produced by immunoSEQ multiplex PCR, yet TCRdb's version contains in-frame clones alone and is incomplete. That table furnishes V, J and clone size, whereas the DNA furnished D and trimming. In the table there are some 73,000 clones, 65% to 90% of which are singletons. The sample originates from a study of blood T cell repertoires in COVID-19. Study in general: COVID-19 samples from acute and convalescent phases originated in the United States, Italy and Spain. From T cells, B-cell-depleted T cells, or PBMCs came the material, which was cDNA or gDNA.

Seattle researchers signed up patients amid active infection and tracked them longitudinally. The chain is built from TRBV11-3 and TRBJ1-4; TRBD1 is a possible D gene (5 bases). The receptor's source is a man aged 45-65 years with COVID-19, enrolled during active disease. The specimen was peripheral blood. The CDR3 DNA sequence: TGTGCCAGCAGCTTGAGGGTCCGTGGGGGACTAAAACGTAATGAAAAACTGTTTTTT. Its translation: CASSLRVRGGLKRNEKLFF.